Listed here are 21 T cell receptor beta chains from one sample, sequenced in a study of CD8+ T cells in alopecia areata. In each case, RNA was isolated and then reverse transcribed into cDNA as the sequencing template. Here immunoSEQ multiplex PCR was the method, and the copy in TCRdb shows in-frame clones only, minus some. Altogether some 240,000 clones are present, about three fifths being singletons, with the ten largest covering 0.45%. The sample was CD4+ T cells sorted from blood, taken at week 0. These TCRs come from a human donor with alopecia areata.

The genes are TRBV9 and TRBJ2-1; 8 bases match TRBD2. CDR1 and CDR2 from the germline V gene are SGDLS and YYNGEE. Unmatched junction bases numbered 4, after V lost 4 bases and J lost 1 base. The CDR3 totals 15 residues. The CDR3 nucleotides read TGTGCCAGCAGCCCCGCGGGGGGATCCTACAATGAGCAGTTCTTC. Translation: CASSPAGGSYNEQFF.

This rearrangement joins TRBV28 to TRBJ1-2; D is unclear. With 2 bases removed from V and 3 bases from J, the gap between germline ends came to 4 bases. The CDR3 totals 12 residues. Per the germline V gene, CDR1 is MDHEN and CDR2 is SYDVKM. CDR3 protein: CASSLQDYGYTF. CDR3 coding DNA: TGTGCCAGCAGTTTACAAGACTATGGCTACACCTTC.

This chain uses TRBV5-1 with TRBJ2-1; 13 bases match TRBD2. The CDR3 loop spans 17 amino acids. The germline V gene encodes CDR1 SGHRS and CDR2 YFSETQ. V trimming: 0 bases; J trimming: 5 bases; junction bases outside the gene matches: 5. Written as DNA, the CDR3 is TGCGCCAGCAGCTTGGTCCCTACTAGCGGGAGGGACAATGAGCAGTTCTTC. Translated, it gives CASSLVPTSGRDNEQFF.

In this sample, this clone turned up once. The chain uses TRBV30 and TRBJ2-2; D unclear. Trimming shortened V by 3 bases and J by 4 bases, and 18 bases separated the two germline ends. From germline, CDR1 is GTSNPN and CDR2 SVGIG (reference sequence). CDR3 length: 16 residues. CDR3 DNA: TGTGCCTGGAGGGGGTTTAGAAGGAAGCGCACCGGGGAGCTGTTTTTT. Its translation is CAWRGFRRKRTGELFF.

The chain couples TRBV5-4 to TRBJ2-1, with 8 positions matching TRBD2. Trimming at V came to 4 bases and at J to 8 bases, leaving 5 bases not matched to a gene. CDR3 size: 13 residues. CDR1 is SGHNT and CDR2 is YYREEE in the germline V gene (reference sequence). CDR3 in amino acids: CASSPGLVDEQFF. The CDR3 bases are TGTGCCAGCAGCCCGGGACTAGTGGATGAGCAGTTCTTC.

The chain is built from TRBV29-1 and TRBJ2-5; D may correspond to TRBD1 or TRBD2 (6 bases each). The germline V gene encodes CDR1 SQVTM and CDR2 ANQGSEA. CDR3 size: 12 residues. V dropped 8 bases and J dropped 5 bases, with 15 bases sitting between them. The CDR3 spells CSPWGAEETQYF. The CDR3 coding sequence is TGCAGCCCGTGGGGGGCGGAGGAGACCCAGTACTTC.

This clone was detected once. The V and J genes are TRBV30 and TRBJ2-1, with no clear D. Germline CDR1 is GTSNPN and CDR2 is SVGIG (reference sequence). V was trimmed by 7 bases and J by 0 bases, leaving 4 bases between them. There are 11 residues in the CDR3. CDR3 in amino acids: CALSSYNEQFF. The CDR3 DNA follows: TGTGCCTTAAGCTCCTACAATGAGCAGTTCTTC.

The rearrangement uses TRBV6-5 and TRBJ2-5; a possible D gene is TRBD1 (5 bases). This CDR3 is built from 14 residues. Trimming took off 6 bases at V and 0 bases at J, with 11 bases between the two ends. Looked up from germline, CDR1 is MNHEY and CDR2 is SVGAGI. CDR3 residues: CASSSDSDQETQYF. CDR3 DNA sequence: TGTGCCAGCAGCTCTGACAGTGACCAAGAGACCCAGTACTTC.

Here the CDR3 reads CASSVAAGGRTDTQYF. The CDR3 DNA reads TGTGCCAGCAGCGTAGCGGCGGGGGGGCGCACAGATACGCAGTATTTT. The chain carries TRBV9 and TRBJ2-3, with 9 bases aligning to TRBD2. Germline CDR1 and CDR2: SGDLS and YYNGEE. This CDR3 is 16 amino acids long. Germline trimming cut 0 bases from V and 1 base from J; bases unmatched to any gene: 3. Together with reference TRBV9 and TRBJ2-3, the CDR3 gives the full variable domain: DSGVTQTPKHLITATGQRVTLRCSPRSGDLSVYWYQQSLDQGLQFLIQYYNGEERAKGNILERFSAQQFPDLHSELNLSSLELGDSALYFCASSVAAGGRTDTQYFGPGTRLTVL.

This rearrangement joins TRBV15 to TRBJ2-2; a weak D match, TRBD2 (6 bases). Per germline, CDR1 LNHNV and CDR2 YYDKDF (reference sequence). The CDR3 has 14 amino acids. V was cut by 0 bases and J by 4 bases, with 6 bases left in between. The CDR3 bases are TGTGCCACCAGCAGAGAGGGGGGCACCGGGGAGCTGTTTTTT. It yields the protein CATSREGGTGELFF. The full variable domain, with the rest looked up from reference TRBV15 and TRBJ2-2, is DAMVIQNPRYQVTQFGKPVTLSCSQTLNHNVMYWYQQKSSQAPKLLFHYYDKDFNNEADTPDNFQSRRPNTSFCFLDIRSPGLGDTAMYLCATSREGGTGELFFGEGSRLTVL.

In this sample, this clone turned up many times. The CDR3 is CASSRPGAGANVLTF. CDR3 nucleotides: TGTGCCAGCAGCCGGCCAGGGGCTGGGGCCAACGTCCTGACTTTC. J is TRBJ2-6 and V is TRBV7-2; the D gene is possibly TRBD1 (6 bases). The length of the CDR3 is 15 residues. Trimming removed 5 bases from V and 2 bases from J, with 10 bases in between. Germline CDR1 is SGHTA and CDR2 is FQGNSA.

DNA of the CDR3: TGTGCCAGCAGCCTAGGGGCGAGACTTGGCACAGATACGCAGTATTTT. Amino acid sequence: CASSLGARLGTDTQYF. The chain employs TRBV7-3 and TRBJ2-3; D is perhaps TRBD1 (5 bases). This CDR3 region has 16 residues. Per germline, CDR1 SGHTA and CDR2 FQGTGA. Trimming cost V 5 bases and J 1 base, with 16 bases left between them.

The chain uses TRBV4-1 and TRBJ2-3, with TRBD2 matching over 10 bases. Germline assignment: CDR1 MGHRA and CDR2 YSYEKL. The CDR3 length is 16 residues. V was clipped by 0 bases and J by 2 bases; unmatched bases: 2. This chain's CDR3 is CASSQDSGRNTDTQYF. The DNA for the CDR3 is TGCGCCAGCAGCCAAGATAGCGGGAGGAACACAGATACGCAGTATTTT.

This clone was counted between two and nine times. This chain links TRBV6-6 with TRBJ2-5; D is perhaps TRBD2 (5 bases). Germline V gene sequence: CDR1 MNHNY, CDR2 SVGAGI (reference sequence). With 7 bases removed from V and 3 bases from J, the gap between germline ends came to 15 bases. This CDR3 comprises 14 residues. The CDR3 protein is CASNFRTGEETQYF. CDR3 in DNA: TGTGCCAGCAATTTTAGAACCGGGGAAGAGACCCAGTACTTC.

This clone was picked up a small number of times. The rearrangement links TRBV10-3 to TRBJ2-7; TRBD1 aligns across 10 bases. The trim removed 0 bases at V and 2 bases at J, leaving 1 base unmatched. Germline CDR1 ENHRY, CDR2 SYGVKD. The CDR3 contains 15 residues. CDR3 bases: TGTGCCATCAGTGAGTCTGGACAGGGGGCCTACGAGCAGTACTTC. It specifies CAISESGQGAYEQYF.

The V gene is TRBV30, the J gene TRBJ1-5, with TRBD1 as a possible D gene (5 bases). V lost 2 bases and J 7 bases, leaving 12 bases between the germline ends. This CDR3 has 13 amino acids. Germline V gene data show CDR1 as GTSNPN and CDR2 as SVGIG (reference sequence). The DNA for the CDR3 is TGTGCCTGGAGTCGGGGGGGAGGCCAGCCCCAGCATTTT. This codes for CAWSRGGGQPQHF.

This chain connects TRBV4-1 to TRBJ1-5; no reliable D call. CDR3 length: 13 amino acids. Trimming left V 0 bases short and J 5 bases short, with 5 bases between. Germline CDR1 MGHRA, CDR2 YSYEKL. As DNA, the CDR3 is TGCGCCAGCAGCCAAGAATGGGATCAGCCCCAGCATTTT. Translation gives CASSQEWDQPQHF.

The genes are TRBV7-9 and TRBJ1-2; D is unresolved. V shed 1 base and J shed 8 bases, with 8 bases lying between them. The CDR3 runs to 12 residues. Per the germline V gene, CDR1 is SEHNR and CDR2 is FQNEAQ (reference sequence). The CDR3 sequence: CASSLDEGGYTF. The CDR3 DNA sequence: TGTGCCAGCAGCTTAGACGAGGGCGGCTACACCTTC.

With regard to this clone: Other DNA sequences within the sample encode an identical CDR3. V is TRBV2 and J is TRBJ2-1; TRBD2 matches at 11 bases. Germline-derived CDR1 and CDR2 are SNHLY and FYNNEI. V lost 6 bases to trimming and J lost 3 bases; unmatched junction nucleotides: 4. There are 15 residues in the CDR3. Written as DNA, the CDR3 is TGTGCCAGCAGAGCCGGGACTAGCGGCTACAATGAGCAGTTCTTC. It specifies CASRAGTSGYNEQFF.

V usage is TRBV30 and J usage is TRBJ2-7; TRBD1 matches 8 bases. The CDR3 covers 14 residues. The germline V gene has CDR1 GTSNPN and CDR2 SVGIG (reference sequence). V was pared by 1 base and J by 6 bases, with 8 bases of the junction left unmatched. The CDR3 region is CAWSDWGQVGEQYF. The CDR3, as DNA: TGTGCCTGGAGTGATTGGGGACAGGTCGGCGAGCAGTACTTC. Based on the CDR3 plus reference TRBV30 and TRBJ2-7, the full variable domain is SQTIHQWPATLVQPVGSPLSLECTVEGTSNPNLYWYRQAAGRGLQLLFYSVGIGQISSEVPQNLSASRPQDRQFILSSKKLLLSDSGFYLCAWSDWGQVGEQYFGPGTRLTVT.

V and J are TRBV7-2 and TRBJ1-5; D not resolved. Trimming removed 1 base from V and 2 bases from J, with 9 bases in between. CDR1 and CDR2 from the germline V gene are SGHTA and FQGNSA. CDR3 size: 15 residues. The CDR3 region has the DNA TGTGCCAGCAGCTTAGGAGAGTGGGGCAATCAGCCCCAGCATTTT. This gives the protein CASSLGEWGNQPQHF.